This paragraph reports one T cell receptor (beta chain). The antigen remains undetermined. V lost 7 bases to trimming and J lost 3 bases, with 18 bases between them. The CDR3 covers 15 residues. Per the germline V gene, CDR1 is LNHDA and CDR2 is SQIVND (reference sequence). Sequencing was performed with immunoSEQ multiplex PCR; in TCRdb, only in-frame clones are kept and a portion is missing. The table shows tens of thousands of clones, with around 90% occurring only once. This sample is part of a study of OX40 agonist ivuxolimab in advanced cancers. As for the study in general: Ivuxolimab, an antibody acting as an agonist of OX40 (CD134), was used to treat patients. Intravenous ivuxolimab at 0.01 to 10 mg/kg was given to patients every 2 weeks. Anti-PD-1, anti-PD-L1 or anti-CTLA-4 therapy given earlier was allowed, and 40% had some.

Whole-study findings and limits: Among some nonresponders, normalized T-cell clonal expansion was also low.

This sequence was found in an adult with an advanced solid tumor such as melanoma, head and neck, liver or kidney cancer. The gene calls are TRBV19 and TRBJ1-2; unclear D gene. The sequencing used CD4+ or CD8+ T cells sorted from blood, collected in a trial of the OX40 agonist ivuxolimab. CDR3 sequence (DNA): TGTGCCAGTAATTCGGGGTCGGTAGAGGACTATGGCTACACCTTC. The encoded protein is CASNSGSVEDYGYTF. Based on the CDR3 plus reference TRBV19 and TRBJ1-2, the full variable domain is DGGITQSPKYLFRKEGQNVTLSCEQNLNHDAMYWYRQDPGQGLRLIYYSQIVNDFQKGDIAEGYSVSREKKESFPLTVTSAQKNPTAFYLCASNSGSVEDYGYTFGSGTRLTVV.